The 18 T cell receptor beta chains in this list originate from one sample, sequenced in a study of cytomegalovirus exposure and HLA in healthy donors. The PCR made use of 60 Vbeta and 13 Jbeta primers. Measured with immunoSEQ multiplex PCR; TCRdb has only the in-frame clones, and not every one. The sample has under 250,000 clones; 70% to 85% are singletons. Sequences were obtained from PBMCs. These receptor sequences come from a male donor in good health and CMV-seronegative.

The chain links TRBV5-1 to TRBJ1-2, with D possibly matching TRBD1 (6 bases). V dropped 0 bases and J dropped 4 bases, with 16 bases sitting between them. The germline V gene has CDR1 SGHRS and CDR2 YFSETQ. This CDR3 has 16 amino acids. The CDR3 is CASSLDRGGIAYGYTF. The CDR3, as DNA: TGCGCCAGCAGCTTGGATAGGGGGGGCATAGCCTATGGCTACACCTTC.

The chain recombines TRBV5-1 with TRBJ2-3, with 7 bases identical to TRBD1. From germline, CDR1 is SGHRS and CDR2 YFSETQ. CDR3 size: 15 residues. J was trimmed by 3 bases and V by 0 bases; bases with no gene match: 4. CDR3 loop: CASSLERQGTDTQYF. CDR3 DNA: TGCGCCAGCAGCTTGGAAAGACAGGGAACAGATACGCAGTATTTT.

This clone has just one count. The rearrangement uses TRBV6-1 and TRBJ1-2; 8 bases align to TRBD1. CDR1 and CDR2 (germline): MNHNS, SASEGT. The CDR3 is 14 amino acids. The V gene end was trimmed by 1 base and the J gene end by 8 bases; junction bases not matched to a gene: 6. The CDR3 DNA follows: TGTGCCAGCAGTGAAGATACAGGGGGTCGGGGCTACACCTTC. Translating it yields CASSEDTGGRGYTF.

About this clone itself: At one end, the junction sequence differs from germline, possibly due to a read error. The chain links TRBV7-7 to TRBJ2-1; the match to TRBD2 covers 7 bases. CDR1 is SSHAT, CDR2 FNYEAQ, per germline (reference sequence). This CDR3 region has 13 residues. The CDR3, as DNA: TGTGCTAGCAGCCTGGCGGGAGTTGAAGAGCAGTTCTTC. Amino acid sequence: CASSLAGVEEQFF.

Regarding this clone: The junction departs from the called germline gene at one end, perhaps through a read error. The V and J genes are TRBV7-2 and TRBJ2-1; D gene uncertain. This CDR3 is 12 amino acids long. Germline V CDR1 and CDR2: SGHTA, FQGNSA. CDR3 in amino acids: CASSPSYSEQFF. CDR3 DNA sequence: TGTGCCAGCAGCCCAAGCTACAGTGAGCAGTTCTTC. Filled out from reference TRBV7-2 and TRBJ2-1, the complete variable domain reads GAGVSQSPSNKVTEKGKDVELRCDPISGHTALYWYRQSLGQGLEFLIYFQGNSAPDKSGLPSDRFSAERTGGSVSTLTIQRTQQEDSAVYLCASSPSYSEQFFGPGTRLTVL.

This clone was detected only a few times. The chain joins TRBV18 to TRBJ2-1, with 8 bases identical to TRBD2. The V segment lost 0 bases and the J segment 7 bases; nucleotides outside the gene matches: 8. The CDR3 runs to 16 residues. Germline lookup yields CDR1 KGHSH and CDR2 LQKENI. The CDR3 DNA sequence: TGTGCCAGCTCACCACCGGGACTAGGGGGACGTAATGAGCAGTTCTTC. This sequence encodes CASSPPGLGGRNEQFF.

The chain joins TRBV6-1 to TRBJ1-2; perhaps TRBD1 as D (6 bases). V lost 5 bases to trimming and J lost 5 bases, with 12 bases between them. The CDR3 has 13 residues. The germline gives CDR1 MNHNS, CDR2 SASEGT. The DNA for the CDR3 is TGTGCCAGCAGTTTACAGGGAGTTTATGGCTACACCTTC. Its protein product is CASSLQGVYGYTF.

The chain links TRBV5-6 to TRBJ2-4; possible D gene TRBD2, 6 bases. Trimming shortened V by 5 bases and J by 8 bases, and 17 bases separated the two germline ends. CDR1 and CDR2 from the germline V gene are SGHDT and YYEEEE. CDR3 length equals 14 residues. The CDR3 region has the DNA TGTGCCAGCAGGTCCGGGACTGGGTCGGACATTCAGTACTTC. Residues: CASRSGTGSDIQYF.

The chain has TRBV19 and TRBJ1-2, with D possibly matching TRBD1 (6 bases). The CDR3 loop spans 13 amino acids. Germline V gene lookup returns CDR1 LNHDA and CDR2 SQIVND (reference sequence). V was pared by 4 bases and J by 8 bases, with 14 bases between. The CDR3: CASSKNREGGYTF. The CDR3 region has the DNA TGTGCCAGTAGTAAGAACAGGGAAGGCGGCTACACCTTC.

This clone was counted a few times. The genes are TRBV9 and TRBJ1-5; D is unclear. Trimming removed 3 bases from V and 6 bases from J, with 10 bases in between. This CDR3 has 13 residues. The V gene's germline CDR1 is SGDLS and CDR2 YYNGEE. CDR3 sequence: CASSEQTGQPQHF. CDR3 nucleotide sequence: TGTGCCAGCAGCGAACAGACCGGTCAGCCCCAGCATTTT.

The CDR3 protein is CASSTNVGRDRGANGNTIYF. The DNA of the CDR3 is TGTGCCAGCAGCACCAATGTTGGGCGGGACAGGGGGGCGAATGGAAACACCATATATTTT. This chain links TRBV21-1 with TRBJ1-3; TRBD1 reflects the table's D call only, with no check against the DNA. TRBV21-1 is reported as a pseudogene. The CDR3 contains 20 residues.

The chain is built from TRBV7-8 and TRBJ2-7; unclear D gene. CDR3 length: 14 amino acids. Germline CDR1 is SGHVS and CDR2 is FQNEAQ. V gave up 3 bases and J gave up 1 base, with 10 bases separating them. CDR3 sequence reads: CASSLFRESYEQYF. CDR3 DNA sequence: TGTGCCAGCAGCTTGTTTCGCGAATCCTACGAGCAGTACTTC.

The chain employs TRBV19 and TRBJ2-7, with TRBD1 identical over 7 bases. The CDR3 totals 15 residues. J lost 0 bases, V lost 4 bases, and 6 bases had no gene match. The germline V gene encodes CDR1 LNHDA and CDR2 SQIVND (reference sequence). CDR3 sequence: CASSRIRDSSYEQYF. The CDR3 DNA follows: TGTGCCAGTAGTAGAATCCGGGACAGCTCCTACGAGCAGTACTTC.

This chain links TRBV19 with TRBJ1-4, with D perhaps matching TRBD1 (6 bases). V was pared by 1 base and J by 6 bases, with 18 bases between. The CDR3 has 17 residues. In germline, CDR1 is LNHDA, CDR2 SQIVND (reference sequence). Here the CDR3 reads CASSIGPWGQGDEKLFF. The CDR3 DNA sequence: TGTGCCAGTAGTATAGGGCCCTGGGGACAAGGGGATGAAAAACTGTTTTTT.

The rearrangement joins TRBV14 to TRBJ2-1, with 9 bases lining up with TRBD2. Germline V gene lookup returns CDR1 SGHDN and CDR2 FVKESK. After removal of 2 bases from V and 7 bases from J, the junction contained 6 bases not matched to a gene. This CDR3 has 15 amino acids. The CDR3 bases are TGTGCCAGCAGCCAAACGGGACTAGCTCTGAATGAGCAGTTCTTC. Protein sequence: CASSQTGLALNEQFF.

The rearrangement uses TRBV9 and TRBJ2-3, with a possible D match to TRBD2 (6 bases). This CDR3 comprises 15 residues. The V end lost 2 bases, the J end lost 4 bases, and 14 bases lay between the germline ends. Germline V CDR1 and CDR2: SGDLS, YYNGEE. The CDR3 DNA follows: TGTGCCAGCAGCGTTAATCCGGGAGCGGCAGATACGCAGTATTTT. It specifies CASSVNPGAADTQYF. The full variable domain, rest sourced from reference TRBV9 and TRBJ2-3, is DSGVTQTPKHLITATGQRVTLRCSPRSGDLSVYWYQQSLDQGLQFLIQYYNGEERAKGNILERFSAQQFPDLHSELNLSSLELGDSALYFCASSVNPGAADTQYFGPGTRLTVL.

The gene calls are TRBV4-1 and TRBJ1-2; a weak D match, TRBD1 (5 bases). Trimming cost V 4 bases and J 5 bases, with 20 bases left between them. CDR1 is MGHRA, CDR2 YSYEKL, per germline. The CDR3 covers 16 residues. CDR3 DNA: TGCGCCAGCAGCCCCCCGCTACAGGCGCCTCGGTATGGCTACACCTTC. It codes for CASSPPLQAPRYGYTF.

The chain combines TRBV5-4 with TRBJ1-1; no definite D call. Germline CDR1 SGHNT, CDR2 YYREEE (reference sequence). The CDR3 has 14 residues. V gave up 0 bases and J gave up 1 base, with 7 bases separating them. In DNA, the CDR3 is TGTGCCAGCAGCTTGGGTCCAGGGAACACTGAAGCTTTCTTT. Its translation is CASSLGPGNTEAFF.